Listed here are 10 T cell receptor beta chains from one sample, sequenced in a study of shared clonotypes between healthy human individuals. This table comes from immunoSEQ multiplex PCR, and its TCRdb copy is limited to in-frame clones, with some not included. This table holds under 2,500,000 clones, approximately 94% found once. Sequences were obtained from naive CD4+ T cells sorted from blood. As for subset: CD45RA+ positively selected. The receptors stem from a man aged 18 to 29 in good health.

The gene calls are TRBV9 and TRBJ2-2; no definite D call. Germline loops: CDR1 SGDLS, CDR2 YYNGEE. V was shortened by 4 bases and J by 1 base, with 11 bases between the two germline ends. The CDR3 contains 15 residues. The CDR3 spells CASSLDTKNTGELFF. The CDR3 DNA reads TGTGCCAGCAGCCTAGACACTAAGAACACCGGGGAGCTGTTTTTT.

This chain links TRBV2 with TRBJ1-5; D gene unclear. The CDR3 has 13 amino acids. Germline V gives CDR1 SNHLY, CDR2 FYNNEI. V lost 8 bases and J lost 5, with 13 bases in between. CDR3 region: CASGWRQDQPQHF. The CDR3 nucleotides read TGTGCCAGCGGTTGGAGGCAGGATCAGCCCCAGCATTTT.

This chain links TRBV5-8 with TRBJ2-7; a possible D gene is TRBD1 (5 bases). Trimming removed 1 base from V and 6 bases from J, with 17 bases in between. Germline V gene data show CDR1 as SGHTS and CDR2 as YDEGEE. The CDR3 spans 15 residues. The CDR3, as DNA: TGTGCCAGCAGCTTGTCCCAGGGCGTCGCCGGCGAGCAGTACTTC. Translating it yields CASSLSQGVAGEQYF.

To note about this clone: This same CDR3 is encoded by further DNA sequences in the sample. This chain connects TRBV9 to TRBJ2-2, with 8 bases aligning to TRBD2. V lost 0 bases and J lost 4; bases outside the gene matches: 5. CDR3 length: 16 amino acids. CDR1 SGDLS and CDR2 YYNGEE come from the germline V gene. For the CDR3, the DNA is TGTGCCAGCAGCGTAGGCCTAGCGGGCATCACCGGGGAGCTGTTTTTT. It specifies CASSVGLAGITGELFF.

This chain connects TRBV7-2 to TRBJ2-5; D may match TRBD1 or TRBD2 (6 bases each). From germline, CDR1 is SGHTA and CDR2 FQGNSA. This CDR3 region has 16 residues. V was clipped by 1 base and J by 9 bases, with 21 bases between them. For the CDR3, the DNA is TGTGCCAGCAGCTTAGTAGGCAGGGGCATAGGCGGGGCCCAGTACTTC. It specifies CASSLVGRGIGGAQYF.

The genes are TRBV6-5 and TRBJ2-7; 8 bases align to TRBD1. With 2 bases clipped from V and 3 bases from J, the junction kept 6 bases outside the gene matches. CDR3 length equals 15 residues. Per germline, CDR1 MNHEY and CDR2 SVGAGI. The CDR3 nucleotides read TGTGCCAGCAGTTACAAAATCGGACAGGGCTACGAGCAGTACTTC. Its protein product is CASSYKIGQGYEQYF.

V gene TRBV9 combines with J gene TRBJ2-1; D is possibly TRBD1 (5 bases). The V end was cut by 4 bases, the J end by 4 bases, with 9 bases between. The germline gives CDR1 SGDLS, CDR2 YYNGEE. The CDR3 contains 13 residues. CDR3 sequence: CASSLGPYNEQFF. The CDR3 nucleotides read TGTGCCAGCAGCTTGGGGCCGTACAATGAGCAGTTCTTC.

The V gene is TRBV28, the J gene TRBJ1-1, with TRBD1 matching over 8 bases. The CDR3 sequence is 16 residues long. CDR1 is MDHEN, CDR2 SYDVKM, per germline. After removal of 3 bases from V and 8 bases from J, the junction contained 14 bases not matched to a gene. The CDR3 protein is CASSLALGTGPQEAFF. CDR3 nucleotides: TGTGCCAGCAGTTTGGCCCTGGGGACAGGCCCCCAAGAAGCTTTCTTT.

This chain uses TRBV28 with TRBJ1-3; 7 nucleotides line up with TRBD1. Germline values: CDR1 MDHEN, CDR2 SYDVKM. The CDR3 totals 14 residues. The V segment lost 6 bases and the J segment 4 bases; nucleotides outside the gene matches: 6. CDR3 sequence: CASSPGGKGNTIYF. CDR3 nucleotide sequence: TGTGCCAGCAGCCCAGGGGGGAAGGGAAACACCATATATTTT.

The rearrangement uses TRBV30 and TRBJ2-7, with D maybe TRBD1 (6 bases). The V end lost 4 bases, the J end lost 0 bases, and 19 bases lay between the germline ends. Germline values: CDR1 GTSNPN, CDR2 SVGIG (reference sequence). The CDR3 extends over 16 amino acids. This chain's CDR3 is CAWTGAGTPSSYEQYF. The CDR3 region has the DNA TGTGCCTGGACCGGTGCTGGGACACCTAGCTCCTACGAGCAGTACTTC.